One TCR beta chain is described in this entry. What it binds is not known. V dropped 3 bases and J dropped 3 bases, with 6 bases sitting between them. The germline gives CDR1 MNHNS, CDR2 SASEGT. The CDR3 consists of 12 residues. Naive CD4+ cells had CD25+ Tregs removed. TCRdb ran MiXCR on the 5' RACE reads and lists one entry per CDR3 protein. Among roughly 20,000 distinct CDR3 sequences, more than 25% were seen once, and the ten largest hold about 2%. General study findings and limits: Whole repertoires were not studied in the larger cohort, only one V-J beta rearrangement.

The TCR originated in a female donor with breast cancer. The chain combines TRBV6-1 with TRBJ2-7, with D perhaps TRBD1 (5 bases). The sample comprised tumor-infiltrating naive CD4+ T cells sorted from the breast tumor. Subset: naive CD4+ T cells, CD4+CD45RA+CD25-. CDR3 loop: CASSDRVYEQYF. In DNA form, the CDR3 reads TGTGCCAGCAGTGACAGGGTCTACGAGCAGTACTTC.